This entry lists 9 T cell receptor beta chains sequenced from one sample in a study of blood T cell repertoires in COVID-19. Generated by immunoSEQ multiplex PCR, the TCRdb table keeps only in-frame clones and is missing some. The profile shows more than 350,000 clones, more than 75% of them singletons. Sequenced: peripheral blood. The receptors derive from a young woman with COVID-19, enrolled during active disease.

This chain uses TRBV4-3 with TRBJ2-6; 7 bases fit TRBD1. The CDR3 consists of 16 residues. Looked up from germline, CDR1 is LGHNA and CDR2 is YSLEER. J was trimmed by 2 bases and V by 0 bases; bases with no gene match: 1. CDR3 sequence (DNA): TGCGCCAGCAGCCAAGATCAGGGGGCTGGGGCCAACGTCCTGACTTTC. Translated: CASSQDQGAGANVLTF.

The chain combines TRBV6-4 with TRBJ2-2; 9 bases match TRBD1. Looked up from germline, CDR1 is MRHNA and CDR2 is SNTAGT. CDR3 length: 16 residues. V dropped 5 bases and J dropped 6; count of bases not matched to a gene: 10. The CDR3 DNA is TGTGCCAGCAGTCAACAGGGGGCCCGGTGGGCCGGGGAGCTGTTTTTT. Translated, it gives CASSQQGARWAGELFF.

The rearrangement uses TRBV27 and TRBJ2-3, with D possibly matching TRBD1 (6 bases). Germline V gives CDR1 MNHEY, CDR2 SMNVEV (reference sequence). CDR3 length: 17 residues. V was trimmed by 0 bases and J by 0 bases, leaving 13 bases between them. The CDR3 is CASSLSLDRASTDTQYF. Here the CDR3 DNA reads TGTGCCAGCAGTTTATCGTTGGACAGAGCTAGCACAGATACGCAGTATTTT.

This clone was counted a single time. This rearrangement joins TRBV6-5 to TRBJ2-7; weak D call: TRBD2 (5 bases). This CDR3 spans 13 amino acids. Germline assignment: CDR1 MNHEY and CDR2 SVGAGI. V gave up 6 bases and J gave up 2 bases, with 11 bases separating them. The CDR3, as DNA: TGTGCCAGCAGGCTCGGACTCCCCTACGAGCAGTACTTC. Translating it yields CASRLGLPYEQYF.

The genes are TRBV10-2 and TRBJ2-7, with TRBD2 matching 14 bases. V shed 10 bases and J 9 bases; nucleotides not matched to a gene: 11. The CDR3 contains 14 residues. Per the germline V gene, CDR1 is WSHSY and CDR2 is SAAADI. CDR3 amino acids: CATMPGLAGVRQYF. In nucleotides, the CDR3 is TGCGCCACCATGCCGGGACTAGCGGGAGTGAGGCAGTACTTC.

This clone was detected only a few times. The chain links TRBV5-1 to TRBJ2-5; tentative D call: TRBD1 (6 bases). V lost 5 bases to trimming and J lost 2 bases, with 16 bases between them. This CDR3 spans 15 amino acids. CDR1 and CDR2 (germline): SGHRS, YFSETQ. CDR3 DNA sequence: TGCGCCAGCAGTCAGCAGGGGTTGGAACAAGAGACCCAGTACTTC. It specifies CASSQQGLEQETQYF.

About this clone: At one boundary the junction diverges from the germline segment, which might be a read error. The chain joins TRBV5-1 to TRBJ2-1; 8 nucleotides line up with TRBD1. The CDR3 contains 16 residues. CDR1 SGHRS and CDR2 YFSETQ come from the germline V gene. CDR3 in DNA: TGCGCCAGCAGCTATTTCCGCCGGGACAGGACCCGTGAGCTGTTCTTC. The encoded protein is CASSYFRRDRTRELFF.

This clone was seen once. This chain joins TRBV11-3 and TRBJ2-1; 7 bases line up with TRBD1. The V segment lost 5 bases and the J segment 5 bases; nucleotides outside the gene matches: 6. The CDR3 has 14 amino acids. Germline-derived CDR1 and CDR2 are SGHNT and YENEEA. The CDR3 sequence is CASSPRDRNNEQFF. CDR3 DNA sequence: TGTGCCAGCAGCCCACGGGACAGAAACAATGAGCAGTTCTTC.

This chain uses TRBV6-4 with TRBJ1-5; D call uncertain. In germline, CDR1 is MRHNA, CDR2 SNTAGT. The CDR3 is 19 residues long. V lost 0 bases, J lost 0 bases, and 18 bases lay in between. Written as DNA, the CDR3 is TGTGCCAGCAGTGACTCGAACTCGCTTAATCCAAATAGCAATCAGCCCCAGCATTTT. It encodes CASSDSNSLNPNSNQPQHF.